A single sample is the source of the 20 T cell receptor beta chains below, sequenced in a study of shared clonotypes between healthy human individuals. Clones were read by immunoSEQ multiplex PCR, and TCRdb kept only the in-frame ones, dropping some. The sample holds a few million clones, approximately 95% seen once. The specimen was naive CD4+ T cells from PBMCs. This sample's subset: CD45RA+ positively selected. Receptor source: a man younger than 35 in good health. Some clones in this sample may be carry-over from other donors' samples.

The V call is TRBV6-4, the J call TRBJ2-1; 9 nucleotides match TRBD2. The CDR3 runs 16 residues. Trimming took 4 bases from V and 4 from J; bases not matched to a gene: 8. Germline assignment: CDR1 MRHNA and CDR2 SNTAGT. CDR3 in DNA: TGTGCCAGCAGTGCTCGATTTACTAGCGGGTACAATGAGCAGTTCTTC. This gives the protein CASSARFTSGYNEQFF.

The chain combines TRBV28 with TRBJ2-3, with a tentative D call TRBD2 (5 bases). V lost 2 bases and J lost 3, with 9 bases in between. CDR1 MDHEN and CDR2 SYDVKM come from the germline V gene. CDR3 length: 14 residues. This CDR3 reads CASSLPTGTDTQYF. CDR3 DNA sequence: TGTGCCAGCAGTTTACCCACGGGGACAGATACGCAGTATTTT.

This chain connects TRBV6-5 to TRBJ1-2; possibly TRBD1 for D (6 bases). The CDR3 sequence is 13 residues long. The germline gives CDR1 MNHEY, CDR2 SVGAGI. Trimming pared 7 bases from V and 4 bases from J, leaving 13 bases between. The CDR3: CASTPQGGYGYTF. The CDR3 DNA sequence: TGTGCCAGCACCCCACAGGGAGGCTATGGCTACACCTTC.

The chain couples TRBV28 to TRBJ1-5; D is unresolved. Per the germline V gene, CDR1 is MDHEN and CDR2 is SYDVKM. The CDR3 contains 16 residues. Between the trimmed V and J ends, which lost 5 bases and 0 bases, there was a span of 14 bases. The CDR3 sequence: CASSTPSDYSNQPQHF. The CDR3 coding sequence is TGTGCCAGCAGTACTCCTTCCGATTATAGCAATCAGCCCCAGCATTTT.

This chain connects TRBV2 to TRBJ1-2; D gene unclear. Deletions cut 10 bases from V and 3 bases from J, with 12 bases between. Germline V gene lookup returns CDR1 SNHLY and CDR2 FYNNEI. The CDR3 totals 12 residues. CDR3 sequence: CATVMGDYGYTF. CDR3 sequence (DNA): TGTGCCACAGTCATGGGCGACTATGGCTACACCTTC.

Details on this clone: The same CDR3 can be traced to other DNA sequences in this sample. V is TRBV5-1 and J is TRBJ2-3; D ambiguous. CDR1 is SGHRS, CDR2 YFSETQ, per germline. Trimming shortened V by 4 bases and J by 0 bases, and 9 bases separated the two germline ends. The CDR3 spans 14 residues. The CDR3 DNA sequence: TGCGCCAGCAGCGCGACTGGGAGCACAGATACGCAGTATTTT. Translated: CASSATGSTDTQYF. Full variable domain (rest looked up from reference TRBV5-1 and TRBJ2-3): KAGVTQTPRYLIKTRGQQVTLSCSPISGHRSVSWYQQTPGQGLQFLFEYFSETQRNKGNFPGRFSGRQFSNSRSEMNVSTLELGDSALYLCASSATGSTDTQYFGPGTRLTVL.

Notes on this clone: The same CDR3 can be traced to other DNA sequences in this sample. The V and J genes are TRBV7-2 and TRBJ1-3; maybe TRBD1 (6 bases). Germline V gene lookup returns CDR1 SGHTA and CDR2 FQGNSA. The CDR3 is 15 amino acids. V was cut by 2 bases and J by 4 bases, with 12 bases left in between. The CDR3 bases are TGTGCCAGCAGCTTATTCCCAGGGGTAGGAAACACCATATATTTT. Translating gives CASSLFPGVGNTIYF.

This clone came up once. Other DNA sequences within the sample encode an identical CDR3. V usage is TRBV5-1 and J usage is TRBJ2-2; unclear D gene. Per germline, CDR1 SGHRS and CDR2 YFSETQ. CDR3 size: 13 residues. V was shortened by 2 bases and J by 1 base, with 3 bases between the two germline ends. The CDR3 region is CASSFRNTGELFF. CDR3 in DNA: TGCGCCAGCAGCTTCCGGAACACCGGGGAGCTGTTTTTT.

The genes are TRBV9 and TRBJ2-1; 8 nucleotides match TRBD2. CDR3 length: 15 amino acids. V lost 4 bases and J lost 7; bases outside the gene matches: 10. Germline CDR1 and CDR2: SGDLS and YYNGEE. This CDR3 is CASSQRVGRANEQFF. CDR3 bases: TGTGCCAGCAGCCAGAGGGTCGGGAGGGCTAATGAGCAGTTCTTC.

The chain joins TRBV18 to TRBJ2-1; possible D gene TRBD1, 6 bases. With 5 bases removed from V and 7 bases from J, the gap between germline ends came to 15 bases. CDR1 is KGHSH, CDR2 LQKENI, per germline. This CDR3 is 14 amino acids long. The CDR3, as DNA: TGTGCCAGCTCAATCAAACAGGGTACGAATGAGCAGTTCTTC. Residues: CASSIKQGTNEQFF.

This chain links TRBV7-9 with TRBJ2-1, with TRBD2 as a possible D gene (7 bases). This CDR3 has 16 amino acids. Trimming took off 7 bases at V and 2 bases at J, with 18 bases between the two ends. CDR1 is SEHNR and CDR2 is FQNEAQ in the germline V gene (reference sequence). The CDR3 DNA reads as TGTGCCAGCATCCAGAGGGGGAGCGGGGCCTACAATGAGCAGTTCTTC. It yields the protein CASIQRGSGAYNEQFF.

A remark on this clone: This CDR3 is also generated by other DNA sequences in the sample. The rearrangement links TRBV28 to TRBJ2-1; the match to TRBD1 covers 8 bases. Losses at the gene ends were 2 bases for V and 6 bases for J; bases not matched to a gene: 3. In germline, CDR1 is MDHEN, CDR2 SYDVKM. This CDR3 is 14 amino acids long. The CDR3 region is CASSLAGGPNEQFF. CDR3 sequence (DNA): TGTGCCAGCAGTTTAGCAGGGGGCCCCAATGAGCAGTTCTTC.

The chain couples TRBV2 to TRBJ1-2; no firm D call. This CDR3 contains 12 residues. Trimming took 5 bases from V and 7 from J, leaving 11 bases between them. Germline V CDR1 and CDR2: SNHLY, FYNNEI. CDR3 sequence: CASSYRTSGYTF. The CDR3 region has the DNA TGTGCCAGCAGTTACCGAACGAGTGGCTACACCTTC. Full variable domain (remainder filled in from reference TRBV2 and TRBJ1-2): EPEVTQTPSHQVTQMGQEVILRCVPISNHLYFYWYRQILGQKVEFLVSFYNNEISEKSEIFDDQFSVERPDGSNFTLKIRSTKLEDSAMYFCASSYRTSGYTFGSGTRLTVV.

The chain couples TRBV29-1 to TRBJ2-5, with D tentatively TRBD1 (5 bases). Trimming left V 4 bases short and J 1 base short, with 16 bases between. Per the germline V gene, CDR1 is SQVTM and CDR2 is ANQGSEA. CDR3 length: 15 residues. The CDR3: CSVAYLLTVQETQYF. CDR3 bases: TGCAGCGTTGCTTACCTTCTGACAGTCCAAGAGACCCAGTACTTC.

The CDR3 nucleotides read TGCGCCAGCAGCCAAGTCGGGGAGGGCCTGAATGAGCAGTTCTTC. Residues: CASSQVGEGLNEQFF. The V call is TRBV4-1, the J call TRBJ2-1; 7 bases align to TRBD2. CDR3 length equals 15 residues. V was clipped by 1 base and J by 7 bases; unmatched bases: 7. Germline-derived CDR1 and CDR2 are MGHRA and YSYEKL.

The chain uses TRBV27 and TRBJ2-1, with 10 nucleotides matching TRBD2. This CDR3 contains 18 residues. The junction had 15 bases not matched to a gene; V was cut back by 1 base and J by 9 bases. CDR1 is MNHEY, CDR2 SMNVEV, per germline (reference sequence). The CDR3 protein is CASSLLGRRAGGPTEQFF. The CDR3 DNA reads TGTGCCAGCAGTTTATTAGGACGTAGAGCGGGAGGGCCAACTGAGCAGTTCTTC.

This clone was observed once. The chain combines TRBV28 with TRBJ2-5; no clear D gene. Trimming cost V 5 bases and J 7 bases, with 11 bases left between them. The CDR3 has 12 amino acids. Germline V gene lookup returns CDR1 MDHEN and CDR2 SYDVKM. In DNA, the CDR3 is TGTGCCAGCAGTCCCCCTGTCGGGACCCAGTACTTC. Translation: CASSPPVGTQYF.

The chain links TRBV2 to TRBJ2-2; tentatively, D is TRBD1 (6 bases). The CDR3 runs to 13 residues. The V end was cut by 3 bases, the J end by 7 bases, with 9 bases between. Germline lookup yields CDR1 SNHLY and CDR2 FYNNEI. CDR3 sequence reads: CASSDYRDGELFF. CDR3 sequence (DNA): TGTGCCAGCAGTGATTACAGGGACGGGGAGCTGTTTTTT. Full variable domain (outside the CDR3, taken from reference TRBV2 and TRBJ2-2): EPEVTQTPSHQVTQMGQEVILRCVPISNHLYFYWYRQILGQKVEFLVSFYNNEISEKSEIFDDQFSVERPDGSNFTLKIRSTKLEDSAMYFCASSDYRDGELFFGEGSRLTVL.

This sequence joins TRBV19 and TRBJ2-7, with 10 bases matching TRBD2. CDR3 length equals 19 residues. V trimming: 5 bases; J trimming: 4 bases; junction bases outside the gene matches: 20. Germline CDR1 is LNHDA and CDR2 is SQIVND (reference sequence). In DNA form, the CDR3 reads TGTGCCAGTAGTCCGGTAGGGTCGTCTAGCGGGAGTTTTGCGTACGAGCAGTACTTC. Protein sequence: CASSPVGSSSGSFAYEQYF.

The chain links TRBV29-1 to TRBJ2-1; no definite D call. V gave up 4 bases and J gave up 0 bases, with 10 bases separating them. The CDR3 has 14 residues. From germline, CDR1 is SQVTM and CDR2 ANQGSEA. The CDR3: CSVGNSPSYNEQFF. DNA for the CDR3: TGCAGCGTTGGGAATTCCCCCTCCTACAATGAGCAGTTCTTC.